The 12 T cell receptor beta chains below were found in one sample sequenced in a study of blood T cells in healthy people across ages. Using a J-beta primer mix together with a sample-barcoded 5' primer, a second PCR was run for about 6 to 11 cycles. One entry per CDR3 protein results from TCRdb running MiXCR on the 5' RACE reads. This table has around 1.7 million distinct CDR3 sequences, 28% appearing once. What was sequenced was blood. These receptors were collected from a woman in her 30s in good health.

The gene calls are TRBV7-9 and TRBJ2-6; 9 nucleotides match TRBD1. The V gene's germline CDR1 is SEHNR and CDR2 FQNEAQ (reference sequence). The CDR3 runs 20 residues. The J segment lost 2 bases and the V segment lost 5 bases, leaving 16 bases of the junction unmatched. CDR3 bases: TGTGCCAGCAGCCGCCTGGGAACGGGACAGGGCCCTACTGGGGCCAACGTCCTGACTTTC. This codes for CASSRLGTGQGPTGANVLTF.

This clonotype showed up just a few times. CDR3 nucleotide sequence: TGTGCCAGCAGTTTACAGGGGGTCGCCAAAAACATTCAGTACTTC. Its protein product is CASSLQGVAKNIQYF. The chain carries TRBV6-2 or TRBV6-3 and TRBJ2-4; 8 bases line up with TRBD1. Germline V gene sequence: CDR1 MNHEY, CDR2 SVGEGT. V lost 4 bases to trimming and J lost 1 base; unmatched junction nucleotides: 3. The CDR3 contains 15 residues.

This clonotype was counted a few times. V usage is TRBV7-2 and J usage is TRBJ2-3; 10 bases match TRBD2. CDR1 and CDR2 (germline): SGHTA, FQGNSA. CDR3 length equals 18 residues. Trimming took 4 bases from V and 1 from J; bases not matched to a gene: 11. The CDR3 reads CASSSSRTSGYRTDTQYF. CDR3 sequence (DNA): TGTGCCAGCAGCTCCTCCCGGACTAGCGGATACCGCACAGATACGCAGTATTTT.

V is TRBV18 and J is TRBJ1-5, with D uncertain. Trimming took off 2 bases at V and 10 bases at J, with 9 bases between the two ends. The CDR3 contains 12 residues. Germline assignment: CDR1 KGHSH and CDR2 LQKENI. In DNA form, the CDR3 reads TGTGCCAGCTCACCAGACCGGTTACCCCAGCATTTT. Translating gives CASSPDRLPQHF.

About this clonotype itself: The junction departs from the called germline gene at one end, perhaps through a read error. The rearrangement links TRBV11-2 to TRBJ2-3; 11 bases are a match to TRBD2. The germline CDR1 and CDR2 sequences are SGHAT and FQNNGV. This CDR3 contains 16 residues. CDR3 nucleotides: TGTACCAGCAGCTTATTGACTAGCGGGGACACAGATACGCAGTATTTT. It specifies CTSSLLTSGDTDTQYF.

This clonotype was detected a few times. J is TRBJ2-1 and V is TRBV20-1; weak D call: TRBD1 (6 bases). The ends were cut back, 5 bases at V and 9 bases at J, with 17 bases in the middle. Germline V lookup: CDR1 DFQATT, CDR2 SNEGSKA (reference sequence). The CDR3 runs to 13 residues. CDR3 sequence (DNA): TGCAGTGCTGGGGGACAACAGGGAGCTGAGCAGTTCTTC. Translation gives CSAGGQQGAEQFF.

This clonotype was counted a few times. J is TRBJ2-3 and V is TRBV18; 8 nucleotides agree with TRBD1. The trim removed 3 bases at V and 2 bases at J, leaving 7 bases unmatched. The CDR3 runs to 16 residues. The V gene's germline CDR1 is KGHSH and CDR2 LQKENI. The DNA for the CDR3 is TGTGCCAGCTCACCTACGACAGGGGCCGACACAGATACGCAGTATTTT. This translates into CASSPTTGADTDTQYF.

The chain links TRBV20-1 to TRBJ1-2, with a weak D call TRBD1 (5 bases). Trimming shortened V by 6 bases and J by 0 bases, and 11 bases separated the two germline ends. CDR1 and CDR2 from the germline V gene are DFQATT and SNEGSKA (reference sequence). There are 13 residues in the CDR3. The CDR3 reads CSATGLSNYGYTF. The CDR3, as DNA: TGCAGTGCCACGGGGCTCTCTAACTATGGCTACACCTTC.

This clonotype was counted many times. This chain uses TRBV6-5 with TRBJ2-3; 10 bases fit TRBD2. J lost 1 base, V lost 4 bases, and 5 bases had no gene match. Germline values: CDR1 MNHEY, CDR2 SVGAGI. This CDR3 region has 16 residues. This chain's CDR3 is CASSSSGTSGTDTQYF. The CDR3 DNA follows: TGTGCCAGCAGTTCTTCCGGGACTAGCGGCACAGATACGCAGTATTTT.

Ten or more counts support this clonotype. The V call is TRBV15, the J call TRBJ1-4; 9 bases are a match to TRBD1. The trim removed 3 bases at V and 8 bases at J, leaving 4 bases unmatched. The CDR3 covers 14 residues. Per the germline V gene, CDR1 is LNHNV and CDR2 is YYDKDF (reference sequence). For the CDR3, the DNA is TGTGCCACCAGCAGGGGACAGGGAAACGAAAAACTGTTTTTT. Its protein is CATSRGQGNEKLFF.

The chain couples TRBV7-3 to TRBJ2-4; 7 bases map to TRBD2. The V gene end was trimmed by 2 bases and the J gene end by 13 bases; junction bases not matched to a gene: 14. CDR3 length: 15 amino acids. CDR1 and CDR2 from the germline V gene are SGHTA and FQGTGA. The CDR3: CASSLEIAGDNEQYF. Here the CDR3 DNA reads TGTGCCAGCAGCTTAGAAATAGCGGGTGACAATGAGCAGTACTTC. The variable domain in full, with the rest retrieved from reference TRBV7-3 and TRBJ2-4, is GAGVSQTPSNKVTEKGKYVELRCDPISGHTALYWYRQSLGQGPEFLIYFQGTGAADDSGLPNDRFFAVRPEGSVSTLKIQRTERGDSAVYLCASSLEIAGDNEQYFGAGTRLSVL.

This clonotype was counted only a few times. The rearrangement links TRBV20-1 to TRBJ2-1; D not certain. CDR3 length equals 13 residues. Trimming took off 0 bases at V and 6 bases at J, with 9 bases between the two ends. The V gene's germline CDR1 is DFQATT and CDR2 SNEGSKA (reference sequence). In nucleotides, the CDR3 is TGCAGTGCTAGAGATGTCCGAGGCAATGAGCAGTTCTTC. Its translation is CSARDVRGNEQFF.